This T cell receptor (beta chain) is from a study of patients with pleural tuberculosis. The J segment lost 4 bases and the V segment lost 5 bases, leaving 6 bases of the junction unmatched. Germline V gene data show CDR1 as MDHEN and CDR2 as SYDVKM. The CDR3 consists of 14 residues. TCRdb recomputed calls from the reads with MiXCR, one row per CDR3 protein. The sample lists around 54,000 distinct CDR3 sequences, less than 8% seen once, with about 17% in the top ten. Turning to this clonotype: A much larger clone lies one base from this, so it may be a read error.

The J gene is TRBJ2-7, the V gene TRBV28; 9 bases line up with TRBD1. The TCR was taken from a human donor with pleural tuberculosis. In nucleotides, the CDR3 is TGTGCCAGCAGTACCAGGGACAGGGATTACGAGCAGTACTTC. As protein: CASSTRDRDYEQYF.